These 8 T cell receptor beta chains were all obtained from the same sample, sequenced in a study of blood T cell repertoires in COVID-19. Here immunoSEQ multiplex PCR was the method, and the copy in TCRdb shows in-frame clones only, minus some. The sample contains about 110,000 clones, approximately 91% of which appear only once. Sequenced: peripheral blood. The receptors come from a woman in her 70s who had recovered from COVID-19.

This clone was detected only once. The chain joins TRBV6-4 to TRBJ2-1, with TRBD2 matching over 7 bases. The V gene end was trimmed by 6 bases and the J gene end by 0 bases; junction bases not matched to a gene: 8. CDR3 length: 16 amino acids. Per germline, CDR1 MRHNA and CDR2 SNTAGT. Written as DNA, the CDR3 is TGTGCCAGCAGCCCCCAGTCGGGGGGCTCCTACAATGAGCAGTTCTTC. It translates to CASSPQSGGSYNEQFF.

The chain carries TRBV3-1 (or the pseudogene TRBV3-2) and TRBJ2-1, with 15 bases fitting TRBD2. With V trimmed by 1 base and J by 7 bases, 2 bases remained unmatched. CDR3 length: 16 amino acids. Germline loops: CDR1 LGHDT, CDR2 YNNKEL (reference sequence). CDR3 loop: CASSQAGTSGRNEQFF. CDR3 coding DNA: TGTGCCAGCAGCCAAGCCGGGACTAGCGGGAGGAATGAGCAGTTCTTC.

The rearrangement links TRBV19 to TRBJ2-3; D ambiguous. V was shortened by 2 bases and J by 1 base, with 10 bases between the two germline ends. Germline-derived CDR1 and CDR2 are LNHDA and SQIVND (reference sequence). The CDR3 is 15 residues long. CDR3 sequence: CASSISGSGTDTQYF. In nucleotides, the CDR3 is TGTGCCAGTAGTATATCAGGCTCAGGCACAGATACGCAGTATTTT. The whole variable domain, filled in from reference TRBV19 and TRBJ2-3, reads DGGITQSPKYLFRKEGQNVTLSCEQNLNHDAMYWYRQDPGQGLRLIYYSQIVNDFQKGDIAEGYSVSREKKESFPLTVTSAQKNPTAFYLCASSISGSGTDTQYFGPGTRLTVL.

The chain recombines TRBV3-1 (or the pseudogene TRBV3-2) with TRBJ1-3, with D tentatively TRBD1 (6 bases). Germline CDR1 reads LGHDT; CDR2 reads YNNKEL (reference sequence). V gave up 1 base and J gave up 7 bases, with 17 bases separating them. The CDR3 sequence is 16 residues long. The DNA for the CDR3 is TGTGCCAGCAGCCAAGGATTCGGGGGGGGCGGGAACACCATATATTTT. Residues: CASSQGFGGGGNTIYF.

The CDR3 region is CASSVDARRVEQFF. The CDR3 region has the DNA TGTGCCAGCAGCGTAGACGCGCGGCGTGTTGAGCAGTTCTTC. The chain links TRBV9 to TRBJ2-1, with D unresolved. The CDR3 is 14 amino acids. The germline V gene encodes CDR1 SGDLS and CDR2 YYNGEE. V was cut by 0 bases and J by 9 bases, with 13 bases left in between.

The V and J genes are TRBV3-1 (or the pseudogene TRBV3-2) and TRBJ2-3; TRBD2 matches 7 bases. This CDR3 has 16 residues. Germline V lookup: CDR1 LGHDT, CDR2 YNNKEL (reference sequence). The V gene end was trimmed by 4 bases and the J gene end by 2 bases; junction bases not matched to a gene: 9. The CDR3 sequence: CASSLFLAGPTDTQYF. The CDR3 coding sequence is TGTGCCAGCAGCCTTTTTTTAGCGGGCCCCACAGATACGCAGTATTTT.

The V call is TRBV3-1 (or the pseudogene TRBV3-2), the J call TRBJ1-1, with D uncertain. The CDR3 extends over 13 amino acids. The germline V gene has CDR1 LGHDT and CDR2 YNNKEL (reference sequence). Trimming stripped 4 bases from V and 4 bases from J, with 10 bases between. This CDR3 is CASSLQSGTEAFF. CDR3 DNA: TGTGCCAGCAGCCTACAGAGCGGCACTGAAGCTTTCTTT.

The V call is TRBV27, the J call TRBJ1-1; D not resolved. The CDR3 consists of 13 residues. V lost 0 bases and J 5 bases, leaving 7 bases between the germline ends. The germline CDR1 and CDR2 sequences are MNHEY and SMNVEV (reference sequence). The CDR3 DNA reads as TGTGCCAGCAGTTTATCGATAGAAACTGAAGCTTTCTTT. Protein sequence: CASSLSIETEAFF.